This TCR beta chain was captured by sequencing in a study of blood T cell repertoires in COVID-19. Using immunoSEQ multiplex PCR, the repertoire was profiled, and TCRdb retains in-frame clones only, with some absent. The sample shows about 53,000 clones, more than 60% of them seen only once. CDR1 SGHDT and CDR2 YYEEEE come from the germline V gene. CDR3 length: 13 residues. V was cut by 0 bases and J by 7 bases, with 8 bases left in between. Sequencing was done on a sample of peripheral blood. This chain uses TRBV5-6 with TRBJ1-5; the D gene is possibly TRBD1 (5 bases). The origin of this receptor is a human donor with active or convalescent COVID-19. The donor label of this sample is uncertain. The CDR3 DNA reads TGTGCCAGCAGCTTGGGCGGGGGACAGCCCCAGCATTTT. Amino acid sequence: CASSLGGGQPQHF.